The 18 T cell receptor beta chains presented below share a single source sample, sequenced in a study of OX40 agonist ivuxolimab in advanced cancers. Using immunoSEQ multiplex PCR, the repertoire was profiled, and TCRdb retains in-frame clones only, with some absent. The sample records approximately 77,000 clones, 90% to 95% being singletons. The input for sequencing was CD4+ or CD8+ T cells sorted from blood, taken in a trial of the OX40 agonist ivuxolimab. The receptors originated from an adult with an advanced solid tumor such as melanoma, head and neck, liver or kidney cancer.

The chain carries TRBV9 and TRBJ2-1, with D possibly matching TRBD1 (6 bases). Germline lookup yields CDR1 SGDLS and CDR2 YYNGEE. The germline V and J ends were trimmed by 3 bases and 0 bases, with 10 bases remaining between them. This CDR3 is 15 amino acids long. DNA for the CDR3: TGTGCCAGCAGCGCCACAGGGAGCTCCTACAATGAGCAGTTCTTC. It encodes CASSATGSSYNEQFF. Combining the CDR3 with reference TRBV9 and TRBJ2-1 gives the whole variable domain DSGVTQTPKHLITATGQRVTLRCSPRSGDLSVYWYQQSLDQGLQFLIQYYNGEERAKGNILERFSAQQFPDLHSELNLSSLELGDSALYFCASSATGSSYNEQFFGPGTRLTVL.

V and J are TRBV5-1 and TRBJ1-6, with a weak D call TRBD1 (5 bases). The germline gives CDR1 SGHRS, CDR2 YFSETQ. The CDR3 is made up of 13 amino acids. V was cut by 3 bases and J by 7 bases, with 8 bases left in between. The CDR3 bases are TGCGCCAGCAGCTCTGACAGAAATTCACCCCTCCACTTT. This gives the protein CASSSDRNSPLHF.

CDR3 DNA sequence: TGCAGCGTTGGGCCCGGTCACGATGAGCAGTTCTTC. Translating gives CSVGPGHDEQFF. This chain links TRBV29-1 with TRBJ2-1; no reliable D call. V gave up 4 bases and J gave up 8 bases, with 12 bases separating them. The CDR3 consists of 12 residues. CDR1 is SQVTM and CDR2 is ANQGSEA in the germline V gene.

The CDR3 reads CAWSSAGNSNQPQHF. DNA for the CDR3: TGTGCCTGGAGTTCGGCAGGAAATAGCAATCAGCCCCAGCATTTT. V and J are TRBV30 and TRBJ1-5; D remains ambiguous. The germline V gene has CDR1 GTSNPN and CDR2 SVGIG (reference sequence). This CDR3 has 15 amino acids. V gave up 2 bases and J gave up 0 bases, with 11 bases separating them.

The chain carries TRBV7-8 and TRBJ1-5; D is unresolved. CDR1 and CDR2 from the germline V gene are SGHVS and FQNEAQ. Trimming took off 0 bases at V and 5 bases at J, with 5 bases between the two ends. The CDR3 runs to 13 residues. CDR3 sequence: CASSLAAHQPQHF. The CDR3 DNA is TGTGCCAGCAGCTTAGCGGCCCATCAGCCCCAGCATTTT.

In DNA, the CDR3 is TGTGCCAGCTCACCAGGACTAGCGGGGACCTACGAGCAGTACTTC. Amino acid sequence: CASSPGLAGTYEQYF. The chain combines TRBV18 with TRBJ2-7; TRBD2 agrees at 12 bases. CDR1 is KGHSH, CDR2 LQKENI, per germline. V dropped 2 bases and J dropped 2; count of bases not matched to a gene: 1. CDR3 size: 15 residues. The variable domain in full, completed from reference TRBV18 and TRBJ2-7, reads NAGVMQNPRHLVRRRGQEARLRCSPMKGHSHVYWYRQLPEEGLKFMVYLQKENIIDESGMPKERFSAEFPKEGPSILRIQQVVRGDSAAYFCASSPGLAGTYEQYFGPGTRLTVT.

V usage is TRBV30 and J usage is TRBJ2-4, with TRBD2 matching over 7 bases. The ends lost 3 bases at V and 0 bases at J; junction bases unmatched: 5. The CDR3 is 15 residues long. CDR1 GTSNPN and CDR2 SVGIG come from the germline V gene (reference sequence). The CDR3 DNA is TGTGCCTGGAGGGCTAGCGGAGCAGCCAAAAACATTCAGTACTTC. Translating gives CAWRASGAAKNIQYF. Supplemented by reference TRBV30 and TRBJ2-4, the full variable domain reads SQTIHQWPATLVQPVGSPLSLECTVEGTSNPNLYWYRQAAGRGLQLLFYSVGIGQISSEVPQNLSASRPQDRQFILSSKKLLLSDSGFYLCAWRASGAAKNIQYFGAGTRLSVL.

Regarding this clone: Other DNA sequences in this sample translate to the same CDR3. CDR3 loop: CASSYSIPPNTEAFF. The CDR3 DNA is TGTGCCAGCAGTTACTCGATACCCCCGAACACTGAAGCTTTCTTT. The gene calls are TRBV6-5 and TRBJ1-1; D ambiguous. Germline assignment: CDR1 MNHEY and CDR2 SVGAGI. V lost 0 bases and J 1 base, leaving 9 bases between the germline ends. The CDR3 length is 15 residues.

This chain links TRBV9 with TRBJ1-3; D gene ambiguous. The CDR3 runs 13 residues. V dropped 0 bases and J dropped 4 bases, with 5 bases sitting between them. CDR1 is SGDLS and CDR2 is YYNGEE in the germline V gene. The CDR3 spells CASSVAAGNTIYF. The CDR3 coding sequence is TGTGCCAGCAGCGTAGCGGCAGGAAACACCATATATTTT. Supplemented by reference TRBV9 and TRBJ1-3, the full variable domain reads DSGVTQTPKHLITATGQRVTLRCSPRSGDLSVYWYQQSLDQGLQFLIQYYNGEERAKGNILERFSAQQFPDLHSELNLSSLELGDSALYFCASSVAAGNTIYFGEGSWLTVV.

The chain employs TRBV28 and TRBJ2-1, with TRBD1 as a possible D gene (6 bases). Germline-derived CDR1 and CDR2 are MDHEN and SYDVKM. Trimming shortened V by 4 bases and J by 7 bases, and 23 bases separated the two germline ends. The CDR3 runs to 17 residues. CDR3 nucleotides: TGTGCCAGCAGTTCCTCTACGACAGGCAAAAGAGGGAATGAGCAGTTCTTC. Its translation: CASSSSTTGKRGNEQFF.

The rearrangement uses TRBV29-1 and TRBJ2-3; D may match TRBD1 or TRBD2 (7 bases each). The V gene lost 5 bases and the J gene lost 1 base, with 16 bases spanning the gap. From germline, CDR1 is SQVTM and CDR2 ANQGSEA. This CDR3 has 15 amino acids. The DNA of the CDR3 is TGCAGCGTTCAGGGGGAGGGCCCCGGCACAGATACGCAGTATTTT. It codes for CSVQGEGPGTDTQYF.

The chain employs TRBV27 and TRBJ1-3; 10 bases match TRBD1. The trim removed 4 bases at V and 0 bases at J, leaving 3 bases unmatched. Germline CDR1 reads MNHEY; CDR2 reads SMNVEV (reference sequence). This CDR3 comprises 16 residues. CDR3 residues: CASSWTGGFSGNTIYF. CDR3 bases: TGTGCCAGCAGTTGGACAGGGGGTTTCTCTGGAAACACCATATATTTT.

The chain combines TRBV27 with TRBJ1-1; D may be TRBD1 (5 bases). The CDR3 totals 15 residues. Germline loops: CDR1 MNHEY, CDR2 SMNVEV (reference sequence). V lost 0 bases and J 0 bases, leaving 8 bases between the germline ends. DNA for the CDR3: TGTGCCAGCAGTTTATCGGGGCCACTGAACACTGAAGCTTTCTTT. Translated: CASSLSGPLNTEAFF.

Here the CDR3 DNA reads TGTGCCTGGAGTGCAGGGAGTAATGAGCAGTTCTTC. It specifies CAWSAGSNEQFF. V and J are TRBV30 and TRBJ2-1; D is possibly TRBD1 or TRBD2 (5 bases each). Germline values: CDR1 GTSNPN, CDR2 SVGIG (reference sequence). Trimming stripped 1 base from V and 7 bases from J, with 8 bases between. This CDR3 is 12 amino acids long.

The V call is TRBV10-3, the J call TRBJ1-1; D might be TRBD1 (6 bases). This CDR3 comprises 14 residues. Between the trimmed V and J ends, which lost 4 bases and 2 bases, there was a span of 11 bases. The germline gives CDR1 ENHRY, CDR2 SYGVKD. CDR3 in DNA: TGTGCCATCAGTGGACCAGGGGTTAACACTGAAGCTTTCTTT. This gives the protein CAISGPGVNTEAFF.

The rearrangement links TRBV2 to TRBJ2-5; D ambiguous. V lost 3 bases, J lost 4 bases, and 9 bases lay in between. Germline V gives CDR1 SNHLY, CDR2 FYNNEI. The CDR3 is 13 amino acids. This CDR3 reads CASSDGQSETQYF. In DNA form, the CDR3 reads TGTGCCAGCAGTGACGGGCAGTCAGAGACCCAGTACTTC.

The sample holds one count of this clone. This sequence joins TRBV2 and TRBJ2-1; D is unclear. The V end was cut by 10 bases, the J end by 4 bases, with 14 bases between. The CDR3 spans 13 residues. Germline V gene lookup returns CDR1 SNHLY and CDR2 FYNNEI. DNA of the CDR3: TGTGCCATCCTTCCAGACGCTTACAATGAGCAGTTCTTC. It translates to CAILPDAYNEQFF.

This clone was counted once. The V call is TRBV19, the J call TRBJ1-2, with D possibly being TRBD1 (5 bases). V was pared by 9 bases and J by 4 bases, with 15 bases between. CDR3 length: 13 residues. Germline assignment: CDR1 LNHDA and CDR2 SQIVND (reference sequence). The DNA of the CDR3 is TGTGCCAGCCGTATAGGGGTTTCCTATGGCTACACCTTC. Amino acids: CASRIGVSYGYTF.